This note documents a single T cell receptor beta chain sequence. Trimming cost V 5 bases and J 4 bases, with 14 bases left between them. From germline, CDR1 is SGHNT and CDR2 YENEEA. This CDR3 has 15 residues. The data belong to a study of shared clonotypes between healthy human individuals. In the authors' workflow: Junction-only sequences produced by ImmunoSEQ had no quality scores, so filtering differed. Sequencing used immunoSEQ multiplex PCR; TCRdb keeps in-frame clones, though not all of them. V, J and clone size are those of that table, while D and trimming were read from the DNA. Of roughly 2.5 million clones listed, around nine tenths are singletons.

The TCR was taken from a man aged 18 to 29 in good health. The sequenced material came from naive CD4+ T cells sorted from blood. Subset described: CD45RA+ positively selected. The rearrangement uses TRBV11-3 and TRBJ2-2; D is ambiguous. CDR3 in DNA: TGTGCCAGCAGCCCCGGCAGCTTTCTCACCGGGGAGCTGTTTTTT. As protein: CASSPGSFLTGELFF.